This is a list of T cell receptor beta chains from one sample in a study of spatial heterogeneity in lung cancer. MiXCR was run by TCRdb on the 5' RACE reads, yielding one entry per CDR3 protein. The data contain about 53,000 distinct CDR3 sequences, 6% to 9% of them seen just once; the ten biggest clones take up roughly 2.7%. The starting material was PBMCs, obtained at surgery. The origin of the receptors is a female donor with early-stage non-small cell lung cancer. CDR3s include the opening cysteine and the closing phenylalanine or tryptophan. The D gene is left open where the match is weak. For some rows the clone size is stated as once, few or many, or as a class when expanded; others skip it.

many,TRBJ1-1,-,TRBV12-3/TRBV12-4,TGTGCCAGCAGCCCCTCGGGACAAGGACACACTGAAGCTTTCTTT,CASSPSGQGHTEAFF
many,TRBJ2-2,TRBD1,TRBV6-1,TGTGCCGGGGGATGGTTAGCACAGGGGACCGGCGGGGAGCTGTTTTTT,CAGGWLAQGTGGELFF
large,TRBJ2-5,-,TRBV7-3,TGTGCCAGCAGCCCGACCGGGACTTGGGGAGAGACCCAGTACTTC,CASSPTGTWGETQYF
many,TRBJ1-1,-,TRBV29-1,TGCAGCGTTGAAGTTCAGAACAGGGATATGAACACTGAAGCTTTCTTT,CSVEVQNRDMNTEAFF
few,TRBJ2-1,-,TRBV6-1,TGTGCCAGCAGGGGCTCGGGGCTTGATGAGCAGTTCTTC,CASRGSGLDEQFF
many,TRBJ2-2,-,TRBV11-1,TGTGCCAGCAGCTTAGGGGAAACGACCCCGGTAGGGATCACCGGGGAGCTGTTTTTT,CASSLGETTPVGITGELFF
many,TRBJ2-1,TRBD2,TRBV4-1,TGCGCCAGCCGCTCGGGACTAGCGTTTTACAATGAGCAGTTCTTC,CASRSGLAFYNEQFF
many,TRBJ1-6,-,TRBV28,TGTGCCAGCAGTCCTCAGGCGGGCGGGTATAATTCACCCCTCCACTTT,CASSPQAGGYNSPLHF
-,TRBJ2-6,-,TRBV5-1,TGCGCCAGCGACCGGGCAGCTAGCTCTGGGGCCAACGTCCTGACTTTC,CASDRAASSGANVLTF
many,TRBJ1-1,-,TRBV2,TGTGCCAGCACCATCCTAGGAGGGGACACTGAAGCTTTCTTT,CASTILGGDTEAFF
few,TRBJ2-7,TRBD2,TRBV11-2,TGTGCCAGCAGCGACAGAGCGGGGGGCCTCCACGAGCAGTACTTC,CASSDRAGGLHEQYF
-,TRBJ1-1,TRBD1,TRBV5-1,TGCGCCAGCAGATCTGTAGGGGGCGTGAACACTGAAGCTTTCTTT,CASRSVGGVNTEAFF
few,TRBJ1-1,-,TRBV14,TGTGCCAGCAGCCCGCGGGTGGACACTGAAGCTTTCTTT,CASSPRVDTEAFF
many,TRBJ2-3,-,TRBV29-1,TGCAGCGTTGTTGAGTTTCGAGGGACAGATACGCAGTATTTT,CSVVEFRGTDTQYF
many,TRBJ1-2,-,TRBV29-1,TGCAGCGTTCAAGTTGGGGACTATGGCTACACCTTC,CSVQVGDYGYTF
few,TRBJ2-5,-,TRBV29-1,TGCAGCGTTGTCCCCTCTTGGTACCAAGAGACCCAGTACTTC,CSVVPSWYQETQYF
many,TRBJ2-5,-,TRBV13,TGTGCCAGCAGCTTCGGAGGGCTCGGAGAGACCCAGTACTTC,CASSFGGLGETQYF
many,TRBJ1-2,-,TRBV13,TGTGCCAGCAGCTTAGGAGATGGTGGCTACACCTTC,CASSLGDGGYTF
few,TRBJ2-3,TRBD1,TRBV7-9,TGTGCCAGCAGCTGGGGACAGACTAGCACAGATACGCAGTATTTT,CASSWGQTSTDTQYF
many,TRBJ2-7,-,TRBV30,TGTGCCTGGAGTGCCTCCTACGAGCAGTACTTC,CAWSASYEQYF
many,TRBJ2-2,-,TRBV6-1,TGTGCCAGCACCGGTAGGGAAACCGGGGAGCTGTTTTTT,CASTGRETGELFF
few,TRBJ2-5,-,TRBV7-9,TGTGCCAGCAGCTTAAGTCGGGGGGCAGAGACCCAGTACTTC,CASSLSRGAETQYF
many,TRBJ2-1,-,TRBV7-2,TGTGCCAGCAGCTATGGCCGTTACAATGAGCAGTTCTTC,CASSYGRYNEQFF
many,TRBJ2-3,-,TRBV4-1,TGCGCCAGCAGCCAAGATCGCAGCAGTTGGAACGTCGATACGCAGTATTTT,CASSQDRSSWNVDTQYF
many,TRBJ1-1,-,TRBV30,TGTGCCTGGACCCGCAGACGGAACACTGAAGCTTTCTTT,CAWTRRRNTEAFF
many,TRBJ2-7,TRBD1,TRBV7-2,TGTGCCAGCAGCCGAATACAGGGGTCCTACGAGCAGTACTTC,CASSRIQGSYEQYF
few,TRBJ2-1,TRBD1,TRBV5-1,TGCGCCAGCAGCTTGACAGGGGGGATATACAATGAGCAGTTCTTC,CASSLTGGIYNEQFF
few,TRBJ2-3,-,TRBV7-9,TGTGCCAGCAGCTTAAAGGGGGACGGCACAGATACGCAGTATTTT,CASSLKGDGTDTQYF
many,TRBJ1-2,-,TRBV14,TGTGCCAGCAGCCAAGCGGCGACAGCCTGGGGCTACACCTTC,CASSQAATAWGYTF
many,TRBJ2-2,TRBD2,TRBV12-3/TRBV12-4,TGTGCCAGCAGTTTCGAGGTAGCGGGTATCACCGGGGAGCTGTTTTTT,CASSFEVAGITGELFF
-,TRBJ2-7,-,TRBV5-1,TGCGCCAGCAGCACGACCGGGAAGCCCTACGAGCAGTACTTC,CASSTTGKPYEQYF